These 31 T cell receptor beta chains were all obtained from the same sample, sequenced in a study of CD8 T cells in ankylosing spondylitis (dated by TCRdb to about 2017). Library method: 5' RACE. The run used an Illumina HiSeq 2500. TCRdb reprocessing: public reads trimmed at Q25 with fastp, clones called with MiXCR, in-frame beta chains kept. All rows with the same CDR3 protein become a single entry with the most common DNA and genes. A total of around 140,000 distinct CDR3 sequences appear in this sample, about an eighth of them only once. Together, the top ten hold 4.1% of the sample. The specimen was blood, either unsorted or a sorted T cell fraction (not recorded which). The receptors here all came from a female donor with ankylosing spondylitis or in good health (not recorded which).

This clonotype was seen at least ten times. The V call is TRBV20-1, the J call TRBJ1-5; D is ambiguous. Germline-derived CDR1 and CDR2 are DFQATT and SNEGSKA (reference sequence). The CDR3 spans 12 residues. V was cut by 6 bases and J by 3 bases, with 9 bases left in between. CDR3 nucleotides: TGCAGTGCCCAAGACGCCAATCAGCCCCAGCATTTT. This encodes CSAQDANQPQHF.

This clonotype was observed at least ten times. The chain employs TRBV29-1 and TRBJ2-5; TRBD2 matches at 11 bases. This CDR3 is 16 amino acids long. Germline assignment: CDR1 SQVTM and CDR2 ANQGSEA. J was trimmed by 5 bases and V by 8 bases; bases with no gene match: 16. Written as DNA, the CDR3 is TGCAGCACAACCCCGGGACTAGCGGACACGGGGGAGACCCAGTACTTC. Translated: CSTTPGLADTGETQYF.

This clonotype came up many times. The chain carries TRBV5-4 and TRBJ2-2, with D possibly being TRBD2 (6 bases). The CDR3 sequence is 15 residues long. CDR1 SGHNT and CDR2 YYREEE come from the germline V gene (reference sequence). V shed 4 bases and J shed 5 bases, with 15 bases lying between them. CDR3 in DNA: TGTGCCAGCAGCGCGTTCCCGGGGGATACCGGGGAGCTGTTTTTT. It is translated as CASSAFPGDTGELFF.

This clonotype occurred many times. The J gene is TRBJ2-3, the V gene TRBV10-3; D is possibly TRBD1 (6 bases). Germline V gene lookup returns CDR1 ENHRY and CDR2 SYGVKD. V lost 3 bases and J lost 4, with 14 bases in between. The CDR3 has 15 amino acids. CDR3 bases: TGTGCCATCAGTGAAGGCCTGGGGGCTGCAGATACGCAGTATTTT. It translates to CAISEGLGAADTQYF.

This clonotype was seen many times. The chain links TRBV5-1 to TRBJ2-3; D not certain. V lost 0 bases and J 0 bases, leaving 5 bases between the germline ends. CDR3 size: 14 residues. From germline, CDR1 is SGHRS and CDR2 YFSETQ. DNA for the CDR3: TGCGCCAGCAGCTTGGGTTCTAGCACAGATACGCAGTATTTT. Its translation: CASSLGSSTDTQYF.

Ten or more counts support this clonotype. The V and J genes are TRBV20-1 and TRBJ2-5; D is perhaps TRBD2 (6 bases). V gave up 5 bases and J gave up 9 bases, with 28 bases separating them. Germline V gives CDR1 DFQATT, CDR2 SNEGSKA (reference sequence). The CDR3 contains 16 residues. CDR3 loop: CSALDSGTHPLPAQYF. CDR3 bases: TGCAGTGCTCTTGACTCCGGGACTCACCCGCTACCGGCCCAGTACTTC.

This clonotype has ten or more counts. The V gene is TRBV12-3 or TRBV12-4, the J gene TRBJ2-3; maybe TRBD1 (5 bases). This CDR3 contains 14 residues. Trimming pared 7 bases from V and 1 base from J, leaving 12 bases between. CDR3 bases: TGTGCCAGCACTTGGGGCAGCGGCACAGATACGCAGTATTTT. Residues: CASTWGSGTDTQYF.

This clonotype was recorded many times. DNA of the CDR3: TGTGCCATCACCAGGGACAGGGCTTTTGGAAACACCATATATTTT. Translation: CAITRDRAFGNTIYF. The V and J genes are TRBV10-3 and TRBJ1-3, with 9 positions matching TRBD1. Germline V gives CDR1 ENHRY, CDR2 SYGVKD. The CDR3 contains 15 residues. The trim removed 7 bases at V and 3 bases at J, leaving 7 bases unmatched.

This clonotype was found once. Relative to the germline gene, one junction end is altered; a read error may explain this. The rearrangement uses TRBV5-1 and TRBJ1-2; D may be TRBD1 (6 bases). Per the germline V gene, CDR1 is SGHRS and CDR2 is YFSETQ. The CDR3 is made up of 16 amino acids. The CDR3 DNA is TGTGCCAGCAGCTTGGGTAACGGGGGCCTCAACTATGGCTACACCTTC. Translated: CASSLGNGGLNYGYTF.

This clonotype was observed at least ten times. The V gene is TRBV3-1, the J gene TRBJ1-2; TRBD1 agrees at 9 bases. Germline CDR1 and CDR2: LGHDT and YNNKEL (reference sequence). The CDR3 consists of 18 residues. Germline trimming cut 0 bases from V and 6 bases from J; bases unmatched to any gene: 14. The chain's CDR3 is CASSQDWVRDRVNHGYTF. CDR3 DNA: TGTGCCAGCAGCCAAGATTGGGTCCGGGACAGGGTAAATCATGGCTACACCTTC.

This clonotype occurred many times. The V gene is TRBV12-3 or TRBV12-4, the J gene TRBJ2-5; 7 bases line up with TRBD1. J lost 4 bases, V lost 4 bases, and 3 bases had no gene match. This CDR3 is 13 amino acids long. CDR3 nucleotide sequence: TGTGCCAGCAGTTGGGACAGCGGAGAGACCCAGTACTTC. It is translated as CASSWDSGETQYF.

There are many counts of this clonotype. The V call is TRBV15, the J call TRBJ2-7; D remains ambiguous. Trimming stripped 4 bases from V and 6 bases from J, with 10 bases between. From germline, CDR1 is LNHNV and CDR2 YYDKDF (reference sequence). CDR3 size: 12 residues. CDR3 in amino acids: CATSTPRTEQYF. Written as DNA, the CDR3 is TGTGCCACCAGCACCCCTAGGACCGAGCAGTACTTC.

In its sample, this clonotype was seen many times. The CDR3 is CASSQDRGQGSPLHF. The CDR3 DNA follows: TGTGCCAGCAGCCAGGACAGGGGGCAAGGTTCACCCCTCCACTTT. The chain joins TRBV4-2 to TRBJ1-6; 11 nucleotides align to TRBD1. The ends lost 3 bases at V and 9 bases at J; junction bases unmatched: 4. CDR1 and CDR2 (germline): LGHNA, YNFKEQ. This CDR3 is 15 amino acids long.

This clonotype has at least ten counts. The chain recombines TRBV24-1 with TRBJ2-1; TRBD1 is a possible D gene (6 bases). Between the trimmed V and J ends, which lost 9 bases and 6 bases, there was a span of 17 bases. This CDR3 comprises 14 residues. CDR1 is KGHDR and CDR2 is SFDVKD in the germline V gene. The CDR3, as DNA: TGTGCCACCGGCGACAGGTCGTACCCCAATGAGCAGTTCTTC. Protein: CATGDRSYPNEQFF.

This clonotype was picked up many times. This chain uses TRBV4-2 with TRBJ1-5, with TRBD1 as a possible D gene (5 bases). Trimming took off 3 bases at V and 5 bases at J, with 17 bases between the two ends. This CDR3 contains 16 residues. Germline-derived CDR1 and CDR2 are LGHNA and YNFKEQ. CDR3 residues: CASSHTGPAVDQPQHF. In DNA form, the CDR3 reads TGTGCCAGCAGCCATACGGGACCCGCGGTTGATCAGCCCCAGCATTTT.

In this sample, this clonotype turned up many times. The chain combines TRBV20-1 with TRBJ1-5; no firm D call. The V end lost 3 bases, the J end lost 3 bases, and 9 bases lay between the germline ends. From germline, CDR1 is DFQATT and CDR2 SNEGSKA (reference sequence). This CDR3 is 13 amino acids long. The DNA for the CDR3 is TGCAGTGCTAGGTCTGGACCCAATCAGCCCCAGCATTTT. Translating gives CSARSGPNQPQHF.

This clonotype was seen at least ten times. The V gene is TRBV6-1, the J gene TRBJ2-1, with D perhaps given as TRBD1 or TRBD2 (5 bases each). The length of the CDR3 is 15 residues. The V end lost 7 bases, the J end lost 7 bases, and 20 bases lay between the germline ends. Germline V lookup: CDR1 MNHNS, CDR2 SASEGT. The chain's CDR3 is CASIRDPTVWNEQFF. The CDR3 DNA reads TGTGCCAGCATACGGGACCCGACCGTTTGGAATGAGCAGTTCTTC.

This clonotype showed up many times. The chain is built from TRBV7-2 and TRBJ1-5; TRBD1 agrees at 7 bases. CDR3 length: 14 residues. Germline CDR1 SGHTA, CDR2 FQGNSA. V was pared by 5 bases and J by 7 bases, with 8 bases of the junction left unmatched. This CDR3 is CASSENRGHQPQHF. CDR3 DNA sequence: TGTGCCAGCAGCGAGAACAGGGGTCACCAGCCCCAGCATTTT.

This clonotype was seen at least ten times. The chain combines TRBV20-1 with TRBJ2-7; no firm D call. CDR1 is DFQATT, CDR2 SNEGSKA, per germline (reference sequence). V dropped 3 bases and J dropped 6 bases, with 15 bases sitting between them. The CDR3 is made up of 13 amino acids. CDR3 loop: CSASPRWGSEQYF. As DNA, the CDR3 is TGCAGTGCTAGCCCTCGGTGGGGTAGCGAGCAGTACTTC.

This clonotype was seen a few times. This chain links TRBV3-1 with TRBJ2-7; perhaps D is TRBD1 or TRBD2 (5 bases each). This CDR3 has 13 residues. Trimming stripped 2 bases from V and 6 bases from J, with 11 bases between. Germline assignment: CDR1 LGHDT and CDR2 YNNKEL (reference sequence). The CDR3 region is CASSQSRDLEQYF. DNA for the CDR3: TGTGCCAGCAGCCAATCCCGGGACCTCGAGCAGTACTTC.

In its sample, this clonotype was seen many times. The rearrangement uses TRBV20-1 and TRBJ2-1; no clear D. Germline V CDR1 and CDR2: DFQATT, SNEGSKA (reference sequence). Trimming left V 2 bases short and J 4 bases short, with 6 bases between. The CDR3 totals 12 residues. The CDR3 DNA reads TGCAGTGCTAGATCCGATTACAATGAGCAGTTCTTC. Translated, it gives CSARSDYNEQFF.

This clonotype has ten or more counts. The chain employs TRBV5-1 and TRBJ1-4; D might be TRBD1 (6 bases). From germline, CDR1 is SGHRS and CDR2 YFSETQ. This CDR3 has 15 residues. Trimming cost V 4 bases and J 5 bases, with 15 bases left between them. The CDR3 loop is CASSRTDRINEKLFF. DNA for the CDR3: TGCGCCAGCAGCAGAACGGACAGAATAAATGAAAAACTGTTTTTT.

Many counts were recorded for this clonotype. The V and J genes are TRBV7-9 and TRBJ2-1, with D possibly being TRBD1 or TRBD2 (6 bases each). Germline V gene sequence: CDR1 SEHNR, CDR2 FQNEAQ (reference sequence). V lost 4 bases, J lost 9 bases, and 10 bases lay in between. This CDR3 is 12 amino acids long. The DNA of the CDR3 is TGTGCCAGCAGCTCATGGGGGGCTGAGCAGTTCTTC. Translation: CASSSWGAEQFF.

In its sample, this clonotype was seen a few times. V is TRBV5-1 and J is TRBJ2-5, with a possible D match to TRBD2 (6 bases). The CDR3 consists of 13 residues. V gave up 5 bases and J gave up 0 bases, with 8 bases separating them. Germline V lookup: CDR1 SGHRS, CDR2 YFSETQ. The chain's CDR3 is CASRAGNQETQYF. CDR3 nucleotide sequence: TGCGCCAGCAGAGCGGGCAACCAAGAGACCCAGTACTTC.

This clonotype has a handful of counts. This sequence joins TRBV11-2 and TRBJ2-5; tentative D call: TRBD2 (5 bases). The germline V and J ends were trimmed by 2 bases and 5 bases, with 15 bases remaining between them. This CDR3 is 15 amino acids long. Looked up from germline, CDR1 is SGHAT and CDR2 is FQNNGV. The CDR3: CASSLTRAILETQYF. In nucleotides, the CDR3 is TGTGCCAGCAGCTTAACGAGGGCTATTTTGGAGACCCAGTACTTC.

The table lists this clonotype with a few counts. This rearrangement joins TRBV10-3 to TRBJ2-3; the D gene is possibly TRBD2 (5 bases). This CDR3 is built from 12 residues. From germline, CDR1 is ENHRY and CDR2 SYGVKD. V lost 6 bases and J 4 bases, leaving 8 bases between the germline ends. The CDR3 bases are TGTGCCATCAGCTCAGCGGCAGATACGCAGTATTTT. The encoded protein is CAISSAADTQYF.

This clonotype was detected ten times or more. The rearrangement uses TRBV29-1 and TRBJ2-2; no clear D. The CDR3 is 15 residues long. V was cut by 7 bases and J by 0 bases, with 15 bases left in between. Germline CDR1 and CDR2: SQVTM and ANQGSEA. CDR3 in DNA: TGCAGCGCCCTCGGTGACACTTCGAACACCGGGGAGCTGTTTTTT. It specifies CSALGDTSNTGELFF.

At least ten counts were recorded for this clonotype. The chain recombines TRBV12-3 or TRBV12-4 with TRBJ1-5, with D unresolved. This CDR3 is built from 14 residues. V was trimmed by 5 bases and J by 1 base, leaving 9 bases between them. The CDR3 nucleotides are TGTGCCAGCAGTCTTCACCAGAGCAATCAGCCCCAGCATTTT. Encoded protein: CASSLHQSNQPQHF.

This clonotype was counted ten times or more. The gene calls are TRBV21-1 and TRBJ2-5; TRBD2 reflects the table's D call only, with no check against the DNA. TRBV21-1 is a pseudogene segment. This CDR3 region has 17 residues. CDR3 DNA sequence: TGTGCCAGCAGCAGAGAGACCGGGAGGCCGTACCAAGAGACCCAGTACTTC. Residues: CASSRETGRPYQETQYF.

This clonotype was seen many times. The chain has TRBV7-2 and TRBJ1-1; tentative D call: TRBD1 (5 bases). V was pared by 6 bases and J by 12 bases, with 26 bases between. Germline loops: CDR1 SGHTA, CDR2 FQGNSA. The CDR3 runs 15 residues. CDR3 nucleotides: TGTGCCAGCAGTCCCGGGGGGGGACGACAGATCGGAACTTTCTTT. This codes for CASSPGGGRQIGTFF.

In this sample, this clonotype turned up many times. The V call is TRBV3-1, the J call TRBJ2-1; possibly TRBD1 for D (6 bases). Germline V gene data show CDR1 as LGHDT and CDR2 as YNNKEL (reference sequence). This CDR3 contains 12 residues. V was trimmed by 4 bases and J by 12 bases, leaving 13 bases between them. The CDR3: CASSPQGLLQFF. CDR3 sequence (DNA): TGTGCCAGCAGCCCACAGGGTTTGTTGCAGTTCTTC.